This TCR beta chain was recovered during a study of T-cell reconstitution after alpha-beta-depleted transplantation in children. Unique molecular identifiers tagged the TCRbeta library. MiXCR, applied by TCRdb to the PCR reads, yields one record per CDR3 protein. Among a few hundred thousand distinct CDR3 sequences listed, approximately 10% were seen once. CDR3 length equals 14 residues. The V gene's germline CDR1 is MGHRA and CDR2 YSYEKL. The V end lost 9 bases, the J end lost 0 bases, and 15 bases lay between the germline ends. This sequence originates from a human donor who donated a stem cell graft to a child with acute myeloid leukemia. Here the sequenced sample was PBMCs from the stem cell graft donor, taken from the stem cell graft. The chain is built from TRBV4-1 and TRBJ2-7; D tentatively fits TRBD1 or TRBD2 (5 bases each). The CDR3 bases are TGCGCCAGTCGAAACCGGGACGGCTCCTACGAGCAGTACTTC. This codes for CASRNRDGSYEQYF.